The entry below gives a single T cell receptor (beta chain) sequence along with its context. Its target is unknown. This sample stems from a study of T-cell reconstitution after alpha-beta-depleted transplantation in children. Study observations and caveats: Among T cells one year after transplant, newly produced cells accounted for most counts and diversity. Approximately two months post-transplant, alpha-beta T cells reportedly originated from several hundred expanded graft clones. Where some patients showed high TCRbeta diversity at day 60, it came from recipient T cells and thymic progenitors that had survived.

During its preparation, the TCRbeta library received unique molecular identifiers. TCRdb reprocessed the PCR reads with MiXCR, giving one entry per CDR3 protein. The sample lists 500,000 to 650,000 distinct CDR3 sequences; 10% to 15% were seen once. Material: PBMCs, mostly from graft donor cells, obtained 360 days after TCRalphabeta/CD19-depleted stem cell transplant. The receptor comes from a male patient aged 10 to 17 who had a stem cell transplant for acute myeloid leukemia, so the T cells may come from the graft donor.

In DNA form, the CDR3 reads TGTGCCAGCAGCCAGCTAGGACAGGCCTACGAGCAGTACTTC. Protein sequence: CASSQLGQAYEQYF. The chain links TRBV7-2 to TRBJ2-7; 7 bases line up with TRBD1. The CDR3 consists of 14 residues. Germline V gene lookup returns CDR1 SGHTA and CDR2 FQGNSA. J gave up 2 bases and V 5 bases, and 6 bases lay outside the gene matches. The complete variable domain, with remaining parts taken from reference TRBV7-2 and TRBJ2-7, reads GAGVSQSPSNKVTEKGKDVELRCDPISGHTALYWYRQSLGQGLEFLIYFQGNSAPDKSGLPSDRFSAERTGGSVSTLTIQRTQQEDSAVYLCASSQLGQAYEQYFGPGTRLTVT.